The source of this T cell receptor (beta chain) is a study of OX40 agonist ivuxolimab in advanced cancers. Study-level information: Every 2 weeks, ivuxolimab was infused into the patients intravenously at between 0.01 and 10 mg/kg. A history of anti-PD-1, anti-PD-L1 or anti-CTLA-4 therapy was acceptable, and over 30% had some.

Only in-frame clones appear in the TCRdb table, and some are missing; sequencing was by immunoSEQ multiplex PCR. The sample carries 20,000 to 25,000 clones, 84% recorded once. Sampled blood was obtained at baseline, cycle 4 day 1, and cycle 7 day 1. CDR3 length: 15 residues. Germline CDR1 SQVTM, CDR2 ANQGSEA. The junction had 3 bases not matched to a gene; V was cut back by 1 base and J by 0 bases. This receptor was taken from an adult with an advanced solid tumor such as melanoma, head and neck, liver or kidney cancer. The rearrangement links TRBV29-1 to TRBJ2-1, with TRBD2 matching 7 bases. The specimen was CD4+ or CD8+ T cells sorted from blood, collected in a trial of the OX40 agonist ivuxolimab. The CDR3 protein is CSVEGRESSYNEQFF. In DNA form, the CDR3 reads TGCAGCGTTGAAGGGCGGGAGTCCTCCTACAATGAGCAGTTCTTC.